These T cell receptor beta chains were read from a single sample in a study of immune characterization of retroperitoneal liposarcoma. TCRdb recomputed calls from the PCR reads with MiXCR, one row per CDR3 protein. The sample includes 9,000 to 13,000 distinct CDR3 sequences, around 28% seen only once; the top ten take just under 8.5%. Material for sequencing was tumor tissue. The receptor source for this set is a male donor with retroperitoneal liposarcoma. CDR3s include the opening cysteine and the closing phenylalanine or tryptophan. The D gene is left open where the match is weak. Only some rows state a clone size, as once, few, many or a class for expanded clones.

v_call	j_call	d_call	clone_size	cdr3_aa	cdr3_nt
TRBV6-1	TRBJ2-1	TRBD1	.	CASSYRGRTGELYF	TGTGCCAGCAGCTACAGGGGTCGCACCGGGGAGCTGTACTTC
TRBV7-8	TRBJ2-1	.	medium-sized	CASSLVRGEQFF	TGTGCCAGCAGCTTAGTGAGGGGCGAGCAGTTCTTC
TRBV14	TRBJ2-1	.	few	CASSQGLSSYEQFF	TGTGCCAGCAGCCAGGGACTTTCCTCCTACGAGCAGTTCTTC
TRBV4-3	TRBJ1-1	TRBD1	.	CASSRSGQGASNTEAFF	TGCGCCAGCAGCCGCTCCGGACAGGGGGCTTCGAACACTGAAGCTTTCTTT
TRBV12-3/TRBV12-4	TRBJ2-3	TRBD1	medium-sized	CASSPRTGIHTDTQYF	TGTGCCAGCAGTCCCCGGACAGGGATACACACAGATACGCAGTATTTT
TRBV6-1	TRBJ1-5	TRBD1	.	CASSGRQGGGNQPQHF	TGTGCCAGCAGTGGCCGACAGGGAGGAGGCAATCAGCCCCAGCATTTT
TRBV24-1	TRBJ2-3	TRBD2	.	CATSDSGTSGFHTQYF	TGTGCCACCAGTGATTCTGGGACTAGCGGGTTCCATACGCAGTATTTT
TRBV10-1	TRBJ1-1	TRBD1	.	CASSGNRGNTEAFF	TGCGCCAGCAGTGGTAACAGGGGAAACACTGAAGCTTTCTTT
TRBV7-2	TRBJ2-5	.	medium-sized	CASSFQVGETQYF	TGTGCCAGCAGCTTTCAGGTGGGAGAGACCCAGTACTTC
TRBV25-1	TRBJ2-4	.	few	CASRANLGAAKNIQYF	TGTGCCAGCAGGGCCAATCTCGGTGCAGCCAAAAACATTCAGTACTTC
TRBV5-1	TRBJ2-1	.	.	CASSLEGPGMPFF	TGCGCCAGCAGTCTCGAGGGTCCGGGGATGCCGTTCTTC
TRBV6-1	TRBJ2-7	.	.	CASSAQNYEQYF	TGTGCCAGCAGTGCACAGAATTACGAGCAGTACTTC
TRBV10-1	TRBJ2-1	TRBD1	.	CASSEGDRDFLRQNNEQFF	TGCGCCAGCAGTGAGGGGGACAGGGACTTTCTGCGGCAAAACAATGAGCAGTTCTTC